This TCR beta chain emerged from a study of T cells in Graves' hyperthyroidism and ophthalmopathy. Across the whole study: Any treatment followed the collection of peripheral blood at initial diagnosis. The study, taken as a whole, reports: The model forecast ophthalmopathy, anticipating it by a median approximately 7 months before onset. A 13 V-J signature model discriminated ophthalmopathy versus stable hyperthyroidism.

The CDR3 covers 13 residues. Trimming at V came to 8 bases and at J to 7 bases, leaving 10 bases not matched to a gene. Germline V lookup: CDR1 SNHLY, CDR2 FYNNEI. The investigators amplified TCR beta CDR3 regions from RNA transcripts. The study used the HTBI primer set for a first-round RT-PCR of the TCR CDR3. In TCRdb, the multiplex PCR reads were re-called with MiXCR into one record per CDR3 protein. The table records around 300,000 distinct CDR3 sequences, over 12% of them present only once. As concerns this clonotype: What it binds is unknown.

Those with hyperthyroidism were 18 to 65 years old, newly diagnosed, and ill for under 2 months. V and J are TRBV2 and TRBJ1-2; 7 bases agree with TRBD1. This TCR came from a woman aged 50 to 60 with Graves' hyperthyroidism that later progressed to Graves' ophthalmopathy. The material sequenced was blood. CDR3 nucleotides: TGTGCCAGCGGACAGGAGGGTGCCTGTGGCTACACCTTC. This codes for CASGQEGACGYTF.